The subject of this entry is one T cell receptor beta chain. Sequenced by immunoSEQ multiplex PCR; TCRdb stores in-frame clones only, minus some. This sample has approximately 180,000 clones, with over 75% found just once. The data derive from a study of blood T cell repertoires in COVID-19. V dropped 0 bases and J dropped 1 base, with 8 bases sitting between them. Germline V lookup: CDR1 SGHNT, CDR2 YYREEE (reference sequence). There are 15 residues in the CDR3. The sequence was collected from a man aged 35 to 55 with active or convalescent COVID-19. Sequences were obtained from peripheral blood. This sequence joins TRBV5-4 and TRBJ2-4; D is ambiguous. The CDR3 nucleotides are TGTGCCAGCAGCTTGGGAGGAGATGCCAAAAACATTCAGTACTTC. Protein: CASSLGGDAKNIQYF. Variable domain in full (rest from reference TRBV5-4 and TRBJ2-4): ETGVTQSPTHLIKTRGQQVTLRCSSQSGHNTVSWYQQALGQGPQFIFQYYREEENGRGNFPPRFSGLQFPNYSSELNVNALELDDSALYLCASSLGGDAKNIQYFGAGTRLSVL.